This entry lists 10 T cell receptor beta chains sequenced from one sample in a study of regulatory T cells in long-lasting Graves disease. Combining iRepertoire HTBI primers with Arm-PCR of CDR3 regions, the authors built TCR beta libraries. MiXCR, applied by TCRdb to the multiplex PCR reads, yields one record per CDR3 protein. The data show roughly 220,000 distinct CDR3 sequences, around 19% seen once. Sample time point: newly diagnosed GD, antithyroid drugs for less than 3 months. Scientists built the TCR library using RNA that was extracted from PBMCs. The sequenced sample was peripheral blood mononuclear cells (PBMCs), obtained at new diagnosis, from a patient treated with antithyroid drugs. All receptors come from a female donor with Graves disease.

This clonotype was found many times. The CDR3 spells CATDRSGRGETQYF. CDR3 coding DNA: TGTGCCACCGACCGTAGCGGGAGAGGAGAGACCCAGTACTTC. V and J are TRBV6-1 and TRBJ2-5; 9 nucleotides align to TRBD2. CDR3 size: 14 residues. Per the germline V gene, CDR1 is MNHNS and CDR2 is SASEGT. V was pared by 10 bases and J by 4 bases, with 10 bases of the junction left unmatched.

This clonotype was picked up a small number of times. This chain joins TRBV6-1 and TRBJ2-7; 8 bases line up with TRBD2. The V and J ends lost 9 bases and 5 bases, in that order; junction bases with no gene match: 6. Per the germline V gene, CDR1 is MNHNS and CDR2 is SASEGT. The CDR3 is 12 residues long. This CDR3 reads CASSGNGDEQYF. CDR3 DNA: TGTGCCAGTAGCGGGAACGGCGACGAGCAGTACTTC.

This clonotype appeared many times. The rearrangement uses TRBV3-1 and TRBJ2-1; unclear D gene. Per germline, CDR1 LGHDT and CDR2 YNNKEL (reference sequence). V was trimmed by 2 bases and J by 5 bases, leaving 4 bases between them. The CDR3 is 12 amino acids. The DNA of the CDR3 is TGTGCCAGCAGCCAATTCAACAATGAGCAGTTCTTC. Translating it yields CASSQFNNEQFF.

This clonotype was seen repeatedly, ten times or more. The chain uses TRBV10-3 and TRBJ1-1; 8 nucleotides match TRBD1. After removal of 7 bases from V and 4 bases from J, the junction contained 5 bases not matched to a gene. This CDR3 contains 13 residues. Looked up from germline, CDR1 is ENHRY and CDR2 is SYGVKD. CDR3 in amino acids: CAITVQGGTEAFF. DNA of the CDR3: TGTGCCATCACAGTACAGGGGGGCACTGAAGCTTTCTTT.

This clonotype has ten or more counts. The V call is TRBV28, the J call TRBJ2-2; the D is unclear. Germline V gene data show CDR1 as MDHEN and CDR2 as SYDVKM. The CDR3 loop spans 13 amino acids. V was cut by 2 bases and J by 5 bases, with 6 bases left in between. The chain's CDR3 is CASSLKGTGELFF. In nucleotides, the CDR3 is TGTGCCAGCAGTTTAAAGGGAACCGGGGAGCTGTTTTTT.

Worth noting for this clonotype: A far larger clone is one base from this, pointing to a likely read error. This chain links TRBV2 with TRBJ2-3, with D possibly matching TRBD1 (6 bases). TRBJ2-1 matches the DNA end more closely, so the J call is doubtful. CDR1 is SNHLY and CDR2 is FYNNEI in the germline V gene. The CDR3 extends over 11 amino acids. CDR3: CPSSPEDRQFF. The CDR3 DNA sequence: TGTCCCAGCAGCCCGGAGGACAGGCAGTTCTTC.

This chain joins TRBV7-8 and TRBJ2-7; D is possibly TRBD2 (6 bases). From germline, CDR1 is SGHVS and CDR2 FQNEAQ. The CDR3 contains 13 residues. V was shortened by 1 base and J by 2 bases, with 6 bases between the two germline ends. CDR3 region: CASSLERAYEQYF. The DNA for the CDR3 is TGTGCCAGCAGCTTAGAGCGGGCCTACGAGCAGTACTTC. Full variable domain (rest looked up from reference TRBV7-8 and TRBJ2-7): GAGVSQSPRYKVAKRGQDVALRCDPISGHVSLFWYQQALGQGPEFLTYFQNEAQLDKSGLPSDRFFAERPEGSVSTLKIQRTQQEDSAVYLCASSLERAYEQYFGPGTRLTVT.

This clonotype has at least ten counts. The chain couples TRBV20-1 to TRBJ2-1; 11 bases fit TRBD2. The germline CDR1 and CDR2 sequences are DFQATT and SNEGSKA (reference sequence). J gave up 1 base and V 6 bases, and 11 bases lay outside the gene matches. CDR3 length equals 17 residues. The CDR3 region is CSATGTSGRRSYNEQFF. The CDR3 bases are TGCAGTGCAACCGGGACTAGCGGAAGGAGGTCCTACAATGAGCAGTTCTTC.

At least ten counts were recorded for this clonotype. The genes are TRBV20-1 and TRBJ2-5; 11 bases line up with TRBD2. The J segment lost 7 bases and the V segment lost 5 bases, leaving 9 bases of the junction unmatched. CDR1 and CDR2 from the germline V gene are DFQATT and SNEGSKA (reference sequence). The CDR3 spans 14 residues. The CDR3 loop reads CSALEGTSGATQYF. DNA for the CDR3: TGCAGTGCTCTTGAGGGGACTAGCGGTGCGACCCAGTACTTC.

At least ten counts were recorded for this clonotype. The J gene is TRBJ2-3, the V gene TRBV6-2 or TRBV6-3; D not certain. Trimming left V 5 bases short and J 3 bases short, with 15 bases between. Germline V gene data show CDR1 as MNHEY and CDR2 as SVGEGT. The CDR3 has 15 amino acids. This chain's CDR3 is CASSPRVDGTDTQYF. CDR3 in DNA: TGTGCCAGCAGTCCCCGCGTGGACGGGACAGATACGCAGTATTTT.